This T cell receptor beta chain was profiled in a study of cytomegalovirus exposure and HLA in healthy donors. The PCR used 60 Vbeta and 13 Jbeta primers. Authors' data handling: In a later analysis, of about 80 million unique beta chains, 9 million to 11 million appeared in at least two donors. Clones were sequenced by immunoSEQ multiplex PCR, and TCRdb holds only the in-frame ones, with some missing. V and J calls and clone size are those listed in that table; D and trimming were worked out from the DNA. In all, the sample yields about 200,000 clones. CDR3 size: 13 residues. J gave up 9 bases and V 6 bases, and 4 bases lay outside the gene matches. Germline V lookup: CDR1 SGHAT, CDR2 FQNNGV.

This chain links TRBV11-2 with TRBJ2-1, with 11 bases lining up with TRBD2. The TCR comes from a boy aged 5-17 years in good health and CMV-seronegative. Sequencing was performed on PBMCs. CDR3 DNA: TGTGCCAGCAGGGGACTAGCGGAGTCTGAGCAGTTCTTC. Its protein is CASRGLAESEQFF.